Below, 14 T cell receptor beta chains from the same sample are listed, as sequenced in a study of T cells in Graves' hyperthyroidism and ophthalmopathy. Amplified TCR beta CDR3 regions derived from RNA transcripts. First-round RT-PCR targeting the TCR CDR3 was performed with the HTBI primer set. TCRdb reprocessed the multiplex PCR reads via MiXCR and lists one record per CDR3 protein. The table shows 380,000 or so distinct CDR3 sequences, with around an eighth occurring only once. The sequencing sample was made of blood. These receptors were taken from a young man with Graves' hyperthyroidism that later progressed to Graves' ophthalmopathy.

This clonotype appeared many times. The V and J genes are TRBV28 and TRBJ2-1; TRBD2 matches 10 bases. Germline V lookup: CDR1 MDHEN, CDR2 SYDVKM. There are 18 residues in the CDR3. After removal of 3 bases from V and 6 bases from J, the junction contained 14 bases not matched to a gene. The CDR3 nucleotides read TGTGCCAGCAGTTTGGTCAAGAGGGTACTAGCGGGGTTCAATGAGCAGTTCTTC. This sequence encodes CASSLVKRVLAGFNEQFF.

The chain employs TRBV7-2 and TRBJ2-3, with unresolved D. Looked up from germline, CDR1 is SGHTA and CDR2 is FQGNSA. The CDR3 contains 12 residues. V gave up 8 bases and J gave up 6 bases, with 12 bases separating them. The CDR3 region is CASLSPADTQYF. The CDR3 DNA follows: TGTGCCAGCCTTTCCCCAGCGGATACGCAGTATTTT.

Many counts were recorded for this clonotype. V gene TRBV7-9 combines with J gene TRBJ2-1; the match to TRBD1 covers 10 bases. Trimming removed 5 bases from V and 7 bases from J; junction bases left unmatched: 2. The CDR3 has 13 amino acids. CDR1 and CDR2 (germline): SEHNR, FQNEAQ (reference sequence). The CDR3 DNA reads TGTGCCAGCAGCCGGACAGGGGGAAATGAGCAGTTCTTC. Amino acid sequence: CASSRTGGNEQFF.

Points on this clonotype: Mismatch with germline at one junction end may stem from a read error. The chain employs TRBV7-9 and TRBJ2-1; TRBD2 matches at 14 bases. CDR1 SEHNR and CDR2 FQNEAQ come from the germline V gene (reference sequence). CDR3 length: 18 residues. The CDR3 here is CASSLSSGLAGAYNEEFF. The CDR3 nucleotides are TGTGCCAGCAGCTTATCATCGGGACTAGCGGGGGCGTACAATGAGGAGTTCTTC.

In this sample, this clonotype turned up a few times. The genes are TRBV15 and TRBJ2-2; D is possibly TRBD2 (6 bases). Germline loops: CDR1 LNHNV, CDR2 YYDKDF (reference sequence). Trimming took 0 bases from V and 4 from J, leaving 9 bases between them. The CDR3 runs to 15 residues. This chain's CDR3 is CATSREEGSTGELFF. CDR3 nucleotide sequence: TGTGCCACCAGCAGAGAGGAGGGAAGCACCGGGGAGCTGTTTTTT.

The sample holds many counts of this clonotype. The chain has TRBV6-1 and TRBJ2-3; the D is unclear. CDR1 and CDR2 (germline): MNHNS, SASEGT. The V gene lost 5 bases and the J gene lost 11 bases, with 23 bases spanning the gap. This CDR3 is 15 amino acids long. CDR3 sequence reads: CASSYRIGLTSGQYF. The CDR3 DNA reads as TGTGCCAGCAGTTATCGGATAGGGCTCACCAGTGGGCAGTATTTT.

This clonotype has just a few counts. The J gene is TRBJ1-5, the V gene TRBV24-1, with a tentative D call TRBD1 (6 bases). The CDR3 is 14 residues long. V was cut by 5 bases and J by 9 bases, with 16 bases left in between. Germline V gene sequence: CDR1 KGHDR, CDR2 SFDVKD. Here the CDR3 DNA reads TGTGCCACCAGTGGCAGACAGGCCCTAGGGCCCCAGCATTTT. Translated: CATSGRQALGPQHF.

The chain combines TRBV5-6 with TRBJ2-1; TRBD2 matches 10 bases. The CDR3 totals 23 residues. The germline gives CDR1 SGHDT, CDR2 YYEEEE. The junction had 24 bases not matched to a gene; V was cut back by 3 bases and J by 0 bases. CDR3 coding DNA: TGTGCCAGCAGCTCTACCGGGCCCGGACGATTCGAACTAGCGGGGAGCTCCTACAATGAGCAGTTCTTC. It encodes CASSSTGPGRFELAGSSYNEQFF. Combining the CDR3 with reference TRBV5-6 and TRBJ2-1 gives the whole variable domain DAGVTQSPTHLIKTRGQQVTLRCSPKSGHDTVSWYQQALGQGPQFIFQYYEEEERQRGNFPDRFSGHQFPNYSSELNVNALLLGDSALYLCASSSTGPGRFELAGSSYNEQFFGPGTRLTVL.

At least ten counts were recorded for this clonotype. The chain is built from TRBV7-9 and TRBJ2-3, with 12 positions matching TRBD2. Trimming at V came to 5 bases and at J to 6 bases, leaving 9 bases not matched to a gene. The CDR3 contains 16 residues. The V gene's germline CDR1 is SEHNR and CDR2 FQNEAQ (reference sequence). CDR3 nucleotides: TGTGCCAGCAGCCCCTACTCTAGCGGGGGGGCCGATACGCAGTATTTT. Residues: CASSPYSSGGADTQYF.

CDR3 DNA: TGTGCCAGCAGCCCAAAGTTCAAGCGGGGGGGCCGTGATACGCAGTATTTT. Translation: CASSPKFKRGGRDTQYF. The chain combines TRBV9 with TRBJ2-3, with 10 bases identical to TRBD2. Per the germline V gene, CDR1 is SGDLS and CDR2 is YYNGEE. The CDR3 loop spans 17 amino acids. With 4 bases clipped from V and 6 bases from J, the junction kept 14 bases outside the gene matches.

This clonotype appeared a few times. This sequence joins TRBV20-1 and TRBJ2-1, with TRBD2 identical over 16 bases. Germline V gene sequence: CDR1 DFQATT, CDR2 SNEGSKA (reference sequence). The CDR3 runs to 16 residues. V shed 5 bases, J shed 2 bases, and the junction held 3 bases outside the gene matches. The CDR3 spells CSAPGLAGGAYNEQFF. The CDR3 nucleotides read TGCAGTGCTCCGGGACTAGCGGGGGGGGCCTACAATGAGCAGTTCTTC.

The genes are TRBV2 and TRBJ1-1; 12 bases align to TRBD1. The CDR3 has 16 residues. Unmatched junction bases numbered 11, after V lost 7 bases and J lost 5 bases. Germline V gene lookup returns CDR1 SNHLY and CDR2 FYNNEI. The CDR3 coding sequence is TGTGCCAGCACGCCGAGGGACAGGGGGCTGGGTACTGAAGCTTTCTTT. This codes for CASTPRDRGLGTEAFF.

This clonotype was seen at least ten times. J is TRBJ2-3 and V is TRBV20-1, with no clear D. The CDR3 spans 14 residues. Looked up from germline, CDR1 is DFQATT and CDR2 is SNEGSKA (reference sequence). The V and J ends lost 6 bases and 0 bases respectively, with 13 bases between them. CDR3 DNA sequence: TGCAGTGCCCCAAGCGCACAAAGCACAGATACGCAGTATTTT. Translating it yields CSAPSAQSTDTQYF.

This rearrangement joins TRBV6-7 to TRBJ1-2; possibly TRBD1 for D (6 bases). TRBV6-7 is noted as an ORF with a role that remains uncertain. CDR3 size: 14 residues. V shed 10 bases and J shed 7 bases, with 22 bases lying between them. CDR3 sequence (DNA): TGTGCCACCTACGAGGGGGGCGCGATTGGTGGCTACACCTTC. Encoded protein: CATYEGGAIGGYTF.